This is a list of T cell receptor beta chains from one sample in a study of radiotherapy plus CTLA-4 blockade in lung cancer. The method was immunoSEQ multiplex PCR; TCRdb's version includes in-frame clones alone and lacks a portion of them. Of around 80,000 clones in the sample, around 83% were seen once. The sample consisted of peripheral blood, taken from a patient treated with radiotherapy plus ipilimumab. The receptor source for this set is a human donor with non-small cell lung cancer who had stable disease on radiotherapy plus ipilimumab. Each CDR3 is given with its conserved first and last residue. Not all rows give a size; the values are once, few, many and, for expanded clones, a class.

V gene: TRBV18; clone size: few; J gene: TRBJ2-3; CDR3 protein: CASSPRRDTDTQYF
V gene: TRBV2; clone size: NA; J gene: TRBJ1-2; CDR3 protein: CASRMGAGGSYGYTF
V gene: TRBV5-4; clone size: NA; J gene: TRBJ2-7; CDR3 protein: CASSLGASSGASYEQYF
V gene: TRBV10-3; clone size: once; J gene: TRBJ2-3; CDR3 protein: CATALAGDATDTQYF
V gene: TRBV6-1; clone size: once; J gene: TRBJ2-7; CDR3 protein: CASNSYEQYF
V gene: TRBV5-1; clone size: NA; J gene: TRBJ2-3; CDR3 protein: CASSLVHLAGGRDTQYF
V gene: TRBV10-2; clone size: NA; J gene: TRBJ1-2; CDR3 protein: CASSGQSGYTF
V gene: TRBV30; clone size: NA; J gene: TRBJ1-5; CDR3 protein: CAWRAGNQPQHF
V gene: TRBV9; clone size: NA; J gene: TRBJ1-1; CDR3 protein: CASSVEIGMNTEAFF
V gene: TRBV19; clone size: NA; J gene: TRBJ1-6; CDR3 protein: CASSSLGRGYSPLHF
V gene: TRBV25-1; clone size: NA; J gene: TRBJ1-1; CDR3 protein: CASSVGTANTEAFF
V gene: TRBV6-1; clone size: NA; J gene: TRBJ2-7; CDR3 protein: CASSEGGQGHSYEQYF
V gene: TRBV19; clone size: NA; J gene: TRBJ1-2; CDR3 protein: CASSTAGQSYGYTF
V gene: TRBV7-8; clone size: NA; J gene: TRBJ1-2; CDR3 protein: CASSLGLARNYGYTF
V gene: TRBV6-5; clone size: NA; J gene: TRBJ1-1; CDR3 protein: CASGTYSLMNTEAFF
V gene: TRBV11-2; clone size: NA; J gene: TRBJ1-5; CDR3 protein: CASSLAGGNQPQHF
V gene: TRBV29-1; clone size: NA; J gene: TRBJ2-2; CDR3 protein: CSASSPGLDTGELFF
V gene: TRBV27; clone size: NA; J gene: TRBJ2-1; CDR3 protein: CASSLGNEQFF
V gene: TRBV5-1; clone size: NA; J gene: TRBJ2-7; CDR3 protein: CASSLGGTAYEQYF
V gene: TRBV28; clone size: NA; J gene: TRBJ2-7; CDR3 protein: CASSFAVRQGAYEQYF
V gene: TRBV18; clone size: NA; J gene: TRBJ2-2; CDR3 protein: CASSTGQGLPGELFF
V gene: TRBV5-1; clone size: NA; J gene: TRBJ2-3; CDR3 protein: CASSLVDGGTDTQYF
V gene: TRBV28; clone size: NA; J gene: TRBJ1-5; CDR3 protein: CASMVRGRNQPQHF
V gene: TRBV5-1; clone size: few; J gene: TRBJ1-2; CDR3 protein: CASSSRTGYGYTF
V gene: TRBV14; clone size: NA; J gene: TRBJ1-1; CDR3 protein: CASSQAYLGTEAFF
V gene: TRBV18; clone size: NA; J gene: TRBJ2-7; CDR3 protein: CASSPGGTGGQYF
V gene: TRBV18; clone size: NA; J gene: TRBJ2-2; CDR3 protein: CAGVPGQGNTGELFF
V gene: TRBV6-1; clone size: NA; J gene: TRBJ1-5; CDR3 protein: CASSEHSLSNQPQHF
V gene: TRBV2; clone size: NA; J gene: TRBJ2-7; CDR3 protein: CASSEAPFEQYF
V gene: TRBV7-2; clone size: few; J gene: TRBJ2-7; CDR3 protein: CASSSRTGSYEQYF
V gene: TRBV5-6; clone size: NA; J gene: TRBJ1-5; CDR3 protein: CASSFDSNQPQHF
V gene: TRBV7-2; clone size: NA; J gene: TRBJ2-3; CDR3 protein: CASSAQGSAQYF
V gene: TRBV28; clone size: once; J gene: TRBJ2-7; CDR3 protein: CASSQRRDRGHEQYF
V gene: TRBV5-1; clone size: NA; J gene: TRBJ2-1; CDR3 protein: CASRKGASGGPRYNEQFF
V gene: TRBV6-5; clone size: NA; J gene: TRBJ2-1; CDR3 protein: CASGRGLGEQFF
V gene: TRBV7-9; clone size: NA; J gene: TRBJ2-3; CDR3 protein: CASSRAAGVNTDTQYF
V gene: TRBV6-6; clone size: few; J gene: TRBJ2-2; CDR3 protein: CASSPPGQGYTGELFF
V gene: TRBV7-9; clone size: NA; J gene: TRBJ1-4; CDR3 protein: CASSLGQKLFF
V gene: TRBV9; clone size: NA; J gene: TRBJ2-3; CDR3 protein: CASSPSGASSTDAQYF
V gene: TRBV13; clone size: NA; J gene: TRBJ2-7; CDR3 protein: CASSLGGQGYSYEQYF
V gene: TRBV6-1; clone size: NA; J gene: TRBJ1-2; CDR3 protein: CASSGNLNYGYTF
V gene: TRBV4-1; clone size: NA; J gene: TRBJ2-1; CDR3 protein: CASSARDLHNEQFF
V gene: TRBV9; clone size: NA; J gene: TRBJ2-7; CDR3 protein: CASSVGDSLFSYEQYF
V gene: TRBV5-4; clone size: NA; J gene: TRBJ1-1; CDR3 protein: CASSRGGGAKNTEAFF
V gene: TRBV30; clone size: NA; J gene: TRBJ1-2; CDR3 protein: CAWRGRAYGYTF
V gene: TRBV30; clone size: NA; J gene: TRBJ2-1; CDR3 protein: CAWSHNEQFF
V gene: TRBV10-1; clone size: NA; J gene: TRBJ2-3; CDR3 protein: CASSPRTDTQYF